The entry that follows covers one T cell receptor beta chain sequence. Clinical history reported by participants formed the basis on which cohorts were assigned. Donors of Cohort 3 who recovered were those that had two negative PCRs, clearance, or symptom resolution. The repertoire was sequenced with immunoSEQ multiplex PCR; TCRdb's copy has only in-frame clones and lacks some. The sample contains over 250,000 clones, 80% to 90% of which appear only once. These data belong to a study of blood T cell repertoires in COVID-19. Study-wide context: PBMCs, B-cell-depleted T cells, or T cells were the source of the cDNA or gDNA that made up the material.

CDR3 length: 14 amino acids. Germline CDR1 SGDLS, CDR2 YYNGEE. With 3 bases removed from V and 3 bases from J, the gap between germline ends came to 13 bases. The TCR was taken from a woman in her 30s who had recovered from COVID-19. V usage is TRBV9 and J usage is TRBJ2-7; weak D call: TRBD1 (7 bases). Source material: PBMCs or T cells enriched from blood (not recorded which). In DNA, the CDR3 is TGTGCCAGCAGCGCGGCGGGACAGAACTACGAGCAGTACTTC. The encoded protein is CASSAAGQNYEQYF.